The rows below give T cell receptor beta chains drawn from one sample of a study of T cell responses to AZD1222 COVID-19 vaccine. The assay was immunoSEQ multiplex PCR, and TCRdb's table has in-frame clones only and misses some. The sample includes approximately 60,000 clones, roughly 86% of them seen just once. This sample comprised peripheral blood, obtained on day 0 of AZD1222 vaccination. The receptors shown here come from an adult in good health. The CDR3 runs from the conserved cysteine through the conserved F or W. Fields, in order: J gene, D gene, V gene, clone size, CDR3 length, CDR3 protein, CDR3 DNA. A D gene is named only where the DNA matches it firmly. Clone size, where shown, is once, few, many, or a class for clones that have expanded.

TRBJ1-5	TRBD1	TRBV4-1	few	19	CASSQIITPGQAPNQPQHF	TGCGCCAGCAGCCAAATAATAACTCCGGGACAGGCGCCCAATCAGCCCCAGCATTTT
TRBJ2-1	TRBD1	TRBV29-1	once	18	CSVEDLRDQGDADNEQFF	TGCAGCGTTGAAGATCTACGGGACCAGGGGGACGCCGACAATGAGCAGTTCTTC
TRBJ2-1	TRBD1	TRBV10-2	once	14	CASGTRTGHNEQFF	TGCGCCAGCGGGACCCGGACAGGACACAATGAGCAGTTCTTC
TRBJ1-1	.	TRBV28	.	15	CASRSSGAGDTEAFF	TGTGCCAGCAGGTCCTCGGGAGCGGGGGACACTGAAGCTTTCTTT
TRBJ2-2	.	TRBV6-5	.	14	CASKSGGKAGELFF	TGTGCCAGCAAAAGTGGAGGGAAGGCCGGGGAGCTGTTTTTT
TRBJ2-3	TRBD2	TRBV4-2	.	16	CASSPLTSGSTDTQYF	TGTGCCAGCAGCCCCTTGACTAGCGGGAGCACAGATACGCAGTATTTT
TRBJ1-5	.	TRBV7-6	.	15	CASSLESGKYQPQHF	TGTGCCAGCAGCTTAGAGTCGGGGAAATATCAGCCCCAGCATTTT
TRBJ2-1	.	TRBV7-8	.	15	CASSLASAGVNEQFF	TGTGCCAGCAGCTTAGCGTCAGCAGGGGTCAATGAGCAGTTCTTC
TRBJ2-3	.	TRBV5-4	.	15	CASSGGTRGPDTQYF	TGTGCCAGCAGCGGCGGGACTAGGGGGCCAGATACGCAGTATTTT
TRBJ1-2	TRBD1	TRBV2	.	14	CASSESGTAYGYTF	TGTGCCAGCAGTGAAAGTGGGACAGCCTATGGCTACACCTTC
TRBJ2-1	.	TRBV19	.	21	CASSIGGWEAPYLFSYNEQFF	TGTGCCAGTAGTATAGGGGGGTGGGAGGCCCCATATTTATTCTCCTACAATGAGCAGTTCTTC
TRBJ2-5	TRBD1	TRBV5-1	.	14	CASSTGTGQETQYF	TGCGCCAGCAGCACAGGGACAGGACAAGAGACCCAGTACTTC
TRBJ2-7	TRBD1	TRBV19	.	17	CASSIGVAKGAPREQYF	TGTGCCAGTAGTATAGGCGTCGCGAAGGGGGCGCCCCGCGAGCAGTACTTC
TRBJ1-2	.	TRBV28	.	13	CASSRPQGYGYTF	TGTGCCAGCAGTCGCCCCCAGGGCTATGGCTACACCTTC
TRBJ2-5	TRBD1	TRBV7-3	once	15	CASSSGQGAQETQYF	TGTGCCAGCAGCTCGGGACAGGGGGCCCAAGAGACCCAGTACTTC
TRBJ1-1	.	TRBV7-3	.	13	CASSLTGTHEAFF	TGTGCCAGCAGCTTGACCGGGACACATGAAGCTTTCTTT
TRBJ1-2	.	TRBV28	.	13	CASSLRPFYGYTF	TGTGCCAGCAGTCTAAGACCGTTTTATGGCTACACCTTC
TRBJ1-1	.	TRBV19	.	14	CASSIVGGGTEAFF	TGTGCCAGTAGTATAGTAGGGGGGGGCACTGAAGCTTTCTTT
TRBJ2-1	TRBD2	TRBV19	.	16	CASSIGTSGMVLSQFF	TGTGCCAGTAGTATTGGGACTAGCGGGATGGTATTGTCGCAGTTCTTC
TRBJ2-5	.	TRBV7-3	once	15	CASSETGTIGETQYF	TGTGCCAGCAGCGAGACCGGGACGATAGGAGAGACCCAGTACTTC
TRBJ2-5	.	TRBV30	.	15	CAWSVRGSSQETQYF	TGTGCCTGGAGTGTACGGGGGAGTAGCCAAGAGACCCAGTACTTC
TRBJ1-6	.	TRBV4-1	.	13	CASSPGVDSPLHF	TGCGCCAGCAGCCCAGGGGTTGATTCACCCCTCCACTTT
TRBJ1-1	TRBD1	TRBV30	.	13	CAWRTGMNTEAFF	TGTGCCTGGAGGACAGGGATGAACACTGAAGCTTTCTTT
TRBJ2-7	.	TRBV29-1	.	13	CSVSGSSTHEQYF	TGCAGTGTGTCGGGGAGCTCCACACACGAGCAGTACTTC
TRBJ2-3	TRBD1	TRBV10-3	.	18	CAISESRQGLDGTDTQYF	TGTGCCATCAGTGAGTCGAGACAGGGCCTGGACGGCACAGATACGCAGTATTTT
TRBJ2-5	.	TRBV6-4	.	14	CASSEVSGQETQYF	TGTGCCAGCAGTGAAGTTAGCGGACAAGAGACCCAGTACTTC
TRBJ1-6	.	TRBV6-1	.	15	CASSESQGAFQPLHF	TGTGCCAGCAGTGAGTCCCAAGGGGCTTTTCAACCCCTCCACTTT
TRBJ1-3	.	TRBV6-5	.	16	CASSYSNRPSGNTIYF	TGTGCCAGCAGTTACTCGAACAGGCCCTCTGGAAACACCATATATTTT
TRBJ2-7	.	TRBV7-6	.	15	CASSAGNVGPYEQYF	TGTGCCAGCAGCGCGGGAAATGTAGGGCCGTACGAGCAGTACTTC
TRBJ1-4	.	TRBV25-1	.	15	CASSETGKILEKLFF	TGTGCCAGCAGTGAAACAGGGAAAATTTTGGAAAAACTGTTTTTT
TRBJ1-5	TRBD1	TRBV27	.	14	CASSFRDRGQPQHF	TGTGCCAGCAGTTTCCGGGACAGGGGTCAGCCCCAGCATTTT
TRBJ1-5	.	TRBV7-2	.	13	CASSRTPAQPQHF	TGTGCCAGCAGCCGAACTCCGGCACAGCCCCAGCATTTT
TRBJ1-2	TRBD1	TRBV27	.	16	CASSLKGTGIRNGYTF	TGTGCCAGCAGTTTAAAGGGGACAGGGATCCGAAATGGCTACACCTTC
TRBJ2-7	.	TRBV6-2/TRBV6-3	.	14	CASSTDSPLDEQYF	TGTGCCAGCAGTACAGACAGTCCCTTGGACGAGCAGTACTTC
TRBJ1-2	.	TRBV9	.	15	CASSTRGEANYGYTF	TGTGCCAGCAGCACGCGAGGGGAGGCGAACTATGGCTACACCTTC
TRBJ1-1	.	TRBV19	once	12	CASSTRGGEAFF	TGTGCCAGTAGTACTAGAGGGGGTGAAGCTTTCTTT
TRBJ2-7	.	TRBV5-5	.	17	CASSLGVSPLVPYEQYF	TGTGCCAGCAGCTTGGGCGTTTCGCCCCTTGTCCCCTACGAGCAGTACTTC
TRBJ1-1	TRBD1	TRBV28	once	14	CASSGGQKNTEAFF	TGTGCCAGCAGTGGGGGACAGAAGAACACTGAAGCTTTCTTT
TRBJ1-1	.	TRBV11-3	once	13	CASSHRVNTEAFF	TGTGCCAGCAGCCACCGGGTGAACACTGAAGCTTTCTTT
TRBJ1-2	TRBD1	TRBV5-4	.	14	CASSTGQGAEGYTF	TGTGCCAGCAGCACTGGACAGGGGGCGGAGGGCTACACCTTC
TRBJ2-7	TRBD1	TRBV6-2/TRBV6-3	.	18	CASSFHAGGDRDAYEQYF	TGTGCCAGCAGTTTTCACGCCGGTGGGGACAGGGACGCCTACGAGCAGTACTTC
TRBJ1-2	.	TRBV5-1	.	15	CASSPTGTPNYGYTF	TGCGCCAGCAGTCCGACCGGGACACCCAACTATGGCTACACCTTC
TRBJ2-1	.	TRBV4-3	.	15	CASSGDLGSYNEQFF	TGCGCCAGCAGCGGGGACTTAGGCTCCTACAATGAGCAGTTCTTC
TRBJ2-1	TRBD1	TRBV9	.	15	CASSVGTGNYNEQFF	TGTGCCAGCAGCGTAGGGACAGGGAACTACAATGAGCAGTTCTTC
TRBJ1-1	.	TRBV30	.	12	CAWSVLNTEAFF	TGTGCCTGGAGTGTCCTTAACACTGAAGCTTTCTTT
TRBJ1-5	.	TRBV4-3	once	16	CASSQGATDTGQPQHF	TGCGCCAGCAGCCAAGGAGCGACAGACACGGGTCAGCCCCAGCATTTT
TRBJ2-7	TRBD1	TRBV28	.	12	CASSLTGAEQYF	TGTGCCAGCAGCCTAACAGGGGCCGAGCAGTACTTC
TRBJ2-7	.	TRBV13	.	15	CASSDRQRGRYEQYF	TGTGCCAGCAGCGATCGACAACGGGGTCGCTACGAGCAGTACTTC
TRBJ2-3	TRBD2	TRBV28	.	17	CASTNDPGGDLTDTQYF	TGTGCCAGCACCAATGATCCGGGGGGGGATCTCACAGATACGCAGTATTTT
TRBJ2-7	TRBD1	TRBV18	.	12	CASSPPTGEQYF	TGTGCCAGCTCACCACCGACAGGGGAGCAGTACTTC
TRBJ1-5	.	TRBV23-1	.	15	CASSQHEGSNQPQHF	TGCGCCAGCAGTCAACATGAAGGGAGCAATCAGCCCCAGCATTTT